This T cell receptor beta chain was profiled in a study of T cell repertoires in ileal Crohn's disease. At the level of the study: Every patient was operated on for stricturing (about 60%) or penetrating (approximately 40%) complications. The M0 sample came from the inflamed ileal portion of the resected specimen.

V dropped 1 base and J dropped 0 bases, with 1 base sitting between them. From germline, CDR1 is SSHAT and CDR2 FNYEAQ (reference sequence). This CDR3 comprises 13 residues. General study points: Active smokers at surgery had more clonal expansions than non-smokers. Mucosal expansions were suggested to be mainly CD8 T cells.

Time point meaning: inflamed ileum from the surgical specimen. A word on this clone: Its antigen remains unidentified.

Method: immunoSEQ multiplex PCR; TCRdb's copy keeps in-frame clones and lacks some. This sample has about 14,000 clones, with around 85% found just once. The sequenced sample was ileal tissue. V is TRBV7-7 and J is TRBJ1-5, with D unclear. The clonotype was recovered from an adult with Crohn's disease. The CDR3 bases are TGTGCCAGCAGCTTAGATAGCAATCAGCCCCAGCATTTT. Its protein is CASSLDSNQPQHF.